Here is one TCR beta chain with its context. The sample comes from a study of blood T cell repertoires in COVID-19. Study summary: Some COVID-19 samples were acute and others convalescent; all came from the United States, Italy and Spain.

Authors' analysis steps: Estimation of nucleated cell counts relied on the amplification of reference gene primers. Only in-frame clones appear in the TCRdb table, and some are missing; sequencing was by immunoSEQ multiplex PCR. V and J calls and clone size are those listed in that table; D and trimming were worked out from the DNA. The sample has roughly 200,000 clones; about four fifths are singletons. The sequence came from a woman aged 40 to 50 with COVID-19, enrolled during active disease. The sequencing input was peripheral blood.

This CDR3 reads CASSPAGVYGYTF. The DNA for the CDR3 is TGTGCCAGCTCACCCGCAGGGGTTTATGGCTACACCTTC. This chain uses TRBV18 with TRBJ1-2, with D possibly matching TRBD1 (6 bases). The CDR3 covers 13 residues. Looked up from germline, CDR1 is KGHSH and CDR2 is LQKENI. V was pared by 3 bases and J by 5 bases, with 10 bases between.